The next 19 T cell receptor beta chains were all read from a single sample in a study of siplizumab effects on memory and regulatory T cells. The method was immunoSEQ multiplex PCR; TCRdb's version includes in-frame clones alone and lacks a portion of them. The sample consists of roughly 100,000 clones, 80% to 95% of them appearing once. Sequencing input: CD4+ T cells sorted from blood. These receptors all stem from a human donor in good health.

The chain is built from TRBV9 and TRBJ1-2, with a tentative D call TRBD1 (6 bases). Between the trimmed V and J ends, which lost 4 bases and 6 bases, there was a span of 19 bases. This CDR3 is built from 15 residues. CDR1 is SGDLS and CDR2 is YYNGEE in the germline V gene. Here the CDR3 DNA reads TGTGCCAGCAGCCCCCCCTGGGGCAGGGGCGATGGCTACACCTTC. It translates to CASSPPWGRGDGYTF.

The chain carries TRBV5-5 and TRBJ2-3, with a weak D call TRBD2 (5 bases). This CDR3 spans 14 amino acids. The V and J ends lost 6 bases and 0 bases respectively, with 11 bases between them. Per the germline V gene, CDR1 is SGHKS and CDR2 is YYEKEE (reference sequence). The CDR3 bases are TGTGCCAGCACCGGGGTGGTGAGCACAGATACGCAGTATTTT. It translates to CASTGVVSTDTQYF. The entire variable domain, with the rest obtained from reference TRBV5-5 and TRBJ2-3, is as follows: DAGVTQSPTHLIKTRGQQVTLRCSPISGHKSVSWYQQVLGQGPQFIFQYYEKEERGRGNFPDRFSARQFPNYSSELNVNALLLGDSALYLCASTGVVSTDTQYFGPGTRLTVL.

The chain employs TRBV19 and TRBJ2-1; TRBD2 might be the D (5 bases). V was cut by 0 bases and J by 5 bases, with 14 bases left in between. The CDR3 runs to 16 residues. Germline V CDR1 and CDR2: LNHDA, SQIVND (reference sequence). The chain's CDR3 is CASSIDLSGSHNEQFF. In DNA form, the CDR3 reads TGTGCCAGTAGTATAGACTTGAGCGGATCCCACAATGAGCAGTTCTTC.

V is TRBV6-1 and J is TRBJ2-1; 7 bases align to TRBD2. Germline values: CDR1 MNHNS, CDR2 SASEGT. The CDR3 covers 13 residues. V trimming: 9 bases; J trimming: 6 bases; junction bases outside the gene matches: 8. Here the CDR3 reads CASLPGRVNEQFF. CDR3 nucleotides: TGTGCCAGTCTTCCGGGGAGGGTCAATGAGCAGTTCTTC.

The chain combines TRBV29-1 with TRBJ1-1; no clear D. The CDR3 is made up of 12 amino acids. Per the germline V gene, CDR1 is SQVTM and CDR2 is ANQGSEA. With 7 bases removed from V and 3 bases from J, the gap between germline ends came to 12 bases. The CDR3 nucleotides read TGCAGCGCTCGGGCAGGTGACACTGAAGCTTTCTTT. It encodes CSARAGDTEAFF.

This clone was found a few times. The chain recombines TRBV19 with TRBJ2-3; D call uncertain. Between the trimmed V and J ends, which lost 5 bases and 5 bases, there was a span of 5 bases. From germline, CDR1 is LNHDA and CDR2 SQIVND (reference sequence). This CDR3 region has 11 residues. The CDR3 region has the DNA TGTGCCAGTAGTCGGCTAGATACGCAGTATTTT. Translated, it gives CASSRLDTQYF.

The rearrangement joins TRBV28 to TRBJ2-3; D is uncertain. Trimming removed 7 bases from V and 1 base from J, with 6 bases in between. The germline gives CDR1 MDHEN, CDR2 SYDVKM. The CDR3 has 12 amino acids. This CDR3 is CASNRGTDTQYF. The CDR3 bases are TGTGCCAGCAATAGGGGCACAGATACGCAGTATTTT.

The chain uses TRBV28 and TRBJ1-1; no clear D. Trimming removed 9 bases at V and 7 bases at J, with 6 bases between. Per the germline V gene, CDR1 is MDHEN and CDR2 is SYDVKM. The CDR3 loop spans 9 amino acids. CDR3 sequence (DNA): TGTGCCAGACAGTATGAAGCTTTCTTT. Amino acid sequence: CARQYEAFF.

As for this clone: A read error may produce the germline difference seen at one junction end. The identical CDR3 is also encoded by other nucleotide sequences in the sample. The chain has TRBV28 and TRBJ1-5; D might be TRBD1 (6 bases). Looked up from germline, CDR1 is MDHEN and CDR2 is SYDVKM. The CDR3 consists of 19 residues. The CDR3 nucleotides are TGTGCCAGCAGTTTAGGGGTCCCACAGGGAATAAATAGCAATCAGCCCCAACATTTT. Residues: CASSLGVPQGINSNQPQHF. The complete variable domain, with remaining parts taken from reference TRBV28 and TRBJ1-5, reads DVKVTQSSRYLVKRTGEKVFLECVQDMDHENMFWYRQDPGLGLRLIYFSYDVKMKEKGDIPEGYSVSREKKERFSLILESASTNQTSMYLCASSLGVPQGINSNQPQHFGDGTRLSIL.

This chain uses TRBV2 with TRBJ2-1; the match to TRBD2 covers 11 bases. CDR1 and CDR2 from the germline V gene are SNHLY and FYNNEI. This CDR3 contains 15 residues. The trim removed 6 bases at V and 3 bases at J, leaving 4 bases unmatched. The CDR3 sequence is CASRLLAGVYNEQFF. CDR3 DNA sequence: TGTGCCAGCAGGTTACTAGCGGGAGTCTACAATGAGCAGTTCTTC. The whole variable domain, filled in from reference TRBV2 and TRBJ2-1, reads EPEVTQTPSHQVTQMGQEVILRCVPISNHLYFYWYRQILGQKVEFLVSFYNNEISEKSEIFDDQFSVERPDGSNFTLKIRSTKLEDSAMYFCASRLLAGVYNEQFFGPGTRLTVL.

Here the CDR3 DNA reads TGTGCCAGCAGTTTCTCTGGGGTAGGGGAAAAACTGTTTTTT. It specifies CASSFSGVGEKLFF. V gene TRBV28 combines with J gene TRBJ1-4; D gene unclear. Germline loops: CDR1 MDHEN, CDR2 SYDVKM. This CDR3 has 14 residues. Trimming pared 3 bases from V and 8 bases from J, leaving 13 bases between.

V gene TRBV7-2 combines with J gene TRBJ2-7; a possible D gene is TRBD1 (5 bases). Germline V gene data show CDR1 as SGHTA and CDR2 as FQGNSA. Trimming removed 1 base from V and 1 base from J, with 14 bases in between. The CDR3 runs 16 residues. The DNA of the CDR3 is TGTGCCAGCAGCTTAGACCAGGGAATTAGGTCCTACGAGCAGTACTTC. Protein product: CASSLDQGIRSYEQYF.

The J gene is TRBJ2-2, the V gene TRBV5-1; D gene ambiguous. Per germline, CDR1 SGHRS and CDR2 YFSETQ. CDR3 length: 14 residues. V shed 0 bases and J shed 1 base, with 4 bases lying between them. The CDR3 reads CASSLVQNTGELFF. For the CDR3, the DNA is TGCGCCAGCAGCTTGGTGCAGAACACCGGGGAGCTGTTTTTT.

The count of this clone is one. The gene calls are TRBV6-1 and TRBJ1-1; D is possibly TRBD1 (5 bases). Trimming stripped 2 bases from V and 8 bases from J, with 18 bases between. The CDR3 runs 15 residues. The germline V gene encodes CDR1 MNHNS and CDR2 SASEGT. CDR3 sequence: CASSERVQKGEEAFF. In DNA, the CDR3 is TGTGCCAGCAGTGAACGTGTCCAGAAAGGGGAGGAAGCTTTCTTT.

This chain uses TRBV11-2 with TRBJ2-3, with TRBD2 identical over 7 bases. The V gene end was trimmed by 4 bases and the J gene end by 7 bases; junction bases not matched to a gene: 20. Germline V gene data show CDR1 as SGHAT and CDR2 as FQNNGV. CDR3 length equals 18 residues. The CDR3 region has the DNA TGTGCCAGCAGCTCCATTAAGCGGGAAAGGTCCCTCCTAAATACGCAGTATTTT. Amino acids: CASSSIKRERSLLNTQYF. Drawing the rest from reference TRBV11-2 and TRBJ2-3, the complete variable domain is EAGVAQSPRYKIIEKRQSVAFWCNPISGHATLYWYQQILGQGPKLLIQFQNNGVVDDSQLPKDRFSAERLKGVDSTLKIQPAKLEDSAVYLCASSSIKRERSLLNTQYFGPGTRLTVL.

The J gene is TRBJ2-7, the V gene TRBV5-6; 10 nucleotides match TRBD1. V lost 4 bases and J lost 5; bases outside the gene matches: 9. This CDR3 region has 15 residues. Germline V gives CDR1 SGHDT, CDR2 YYEEEE. CDR3 loop: CASSPPDRGKDEQYF. CDR3 DNA: TGTGCCAGCAGCCCGCCGGACAGGGGGAAGGACGAGCAGTACTTC.

This sequence joins TRBV5-1 and TRBJ2-7; D is undetermined. This CDR3 has 15 residues. Germline CDR1 SGHRS, CDR2 YFSETQ. Trimming removed 0 bases at V and 4 bases at J, with 14 bases between. The CDR3 sequence is CASSLAVGAAYEQYF. As DNA, the CDR3 is TGCGCCAGCAGCTTGGCCGTAGGTGCGGCTTACGAGCAGTACTTC.

The rearrangement uses TRBV5-6 and TRBJ1-2; no definite D call. In germline, CDR1 is SGHDT, CDR2 YYEEEE. V was cut by 1 base and J by 7 bases, with 14 bases left in between. The CDR3 extends over 14 amino acids. CDR3 amino acids: CASSLLSGPGGYTF. The CDR3 DNA reads TGTGCCAGCAGCTTGCTTTCCGGCCCGGGTGGCTACACCTTC.

The rearrangement joins TRBV9 to TRBJ1-3; 7 bases align to TRBD1. The length of the CDR3 is 14 residues. Germline V CDR1 and CDR2: SGDLS, YYNGEE. Germline trimming cut 0 bases from V and 8 bases from J; bases unmatched to any gene: 5. The CDR3 DNA sequence: TGTGCCAGCAGCGTAGAGGCAGGGGGGGACACCATATATTTT. It yields the protein CASSVEAGGDTIYF. Based on the CDR3 plus reference TRBV9 and TRBJ1-3, the full variable domain is DSGVTQTPKHLITATGQRVTLRCSPRSGDLSVYWYQQSLDQGLQFLIQYYNGEERAKGNILERFSAQQFPDLHSELNLSSLELGDSALYFCASSVEAGGDTIYFGEGSWLTVV.